The 5 T cell receptor beta chains below all came from one sample that was sequenced in a study of cytomegalovirus exposure and HLA in healthy donors. Vbeta (60) and Jbeta (13) primers were used in the PCR. Using immunoSEQ multiplex PCR, the repertoire was profiled, and TCRdb retains in-frame clones only, with some absent. The profile shows about 76,000 clones, around four fifths of them singletons. Sample: PBMCs. Receptors originate from a woman in her thirties or forties in good health and CMV-seropositive.

The chain recombines TRBV11-3 with TRBJ2-7, with D tentatively TRBD2 (7 bases). Germline CDR1 and CDR2: SGHNT and YENEEA. V was clipped by 0 bases and J by 3 bases, with 15 bases between them. This CDR3 region has 16 residues. CDR3 region: CASSLEKGGGDYEQYF. As DNA, the CDR3 is TGTGCCAGCAGCTTAGAAAAGGGAGGGGGAGACTACGAGCAGTACTTC.

The V and J genes are TRBV28 and TRBJ1-4, with TRBD1 as a possible D gene (6 bases). The V gene lost 3 bases and the J gene lost 8 bases, with 16 bases spanning the gap. Germline CDR1 MDHEN, CDR2 SYDVKM. CDR3 length: 15 amino acids. The CDR3 spells CASSLVGAGVEKLFF. Written as DNA, the CDR3 is TGTGCCAGCAGTTTGGTGGGGGCTGGGGTGGAAAAACTGTTTTTT.

V and J are TRBV28 and TRBJ1-6; D is possibly TRBD1 (5 bases). The CDR3 is 16 residues long. Germline CDR1 reads MDHEN; CDR2 reads SYDVKM. Trimming shortened V by 5 bases and J by 6 bases, and 17 bases separated the two germline ends. CDR3 amino acids: CASSLLRGGFNSPLHF. CDR3 DNA sequence: TGTGCCAGCAGTCTCCTCCGGGGGGGTTTTAATTCACCCCTCCACTTT.

The gene calls are TRBV6-5 and TRBJ1-6, with TRBD1 matching over 7 bases. V lost 8 bases to trimming and J lost 5 bases; unmatched junction nucleotides: 3. CDR1 and CDR2 (germline): MNHEY, SVGAGI. The CDR3 consists of 13 residues. DNA of the CDR3: TGTGCCAGCGGGACAGAAAATAATTCACCCCTCCACTTT. This sequence encodes CASGTENNSPLHF.

The chain is built from TRBV2 and TRBJ2-2; TRBD2 aligns across 7 bases. Germline CDR1 is SNHLY and CDR2 is FYNNEI. J gave up 0 bases and V 11 bases, and 6 bases lay outside the gene matches. There are 14 residues in the CDR3. CDR3 region: CACGEGANTGELFF. The CDR3, as DNA: TGTGCCTGCGGGGAGGGAGCGAACACCGGGGAGCTGTTTTTT.